This T cell receptor (beta chain) appears in the sequencing data of a study of HIV-infected patients and healthy controls. Study overall: Early therapy brought no consistent CD8 count shift, though the CD4:CD8 ratio rose a little.

Antiretroviral therapy had run roughly three months, about 14 weeks, before follow-up blood collection. No cell fractionation was done, so the repertoire covers all unsorted peripheral blood T cells. Regarding the study as a whole: In healthy controls, MAIT alpha CDR3s were common; in HIV+ repertoires, severely depleted.

This clonotype showed up many times. Its target is not known. cDNA was made from 400 to 500 ng RNA using alpha and beta constant primers. Each of the alpha and beta chains got its own library through chain-specific third strand synthesis with indices. One entry per CDR3 protein results from TCRdb running MiXCR on the 5' RACE reads. The sample contains about 18,000 distinct CDR3 sequences, roughly 8.7% of which appear only once. The source of this sequence is an adult with HIV infection. The sequenced sample was blood, obtained during antiretroviral therapy.

The CDR3 protein is CASGRTGGTNEKLFF. CDR3 nucleotide sequence: TGTGCCAGCGGACGAACCGGGGGGACTAATGAAAAACTGTTTTTT. V and J are TRBV7-6 and TRBJ1-4, with D perhaps matching TRBD1 (5 bases). CDR3 length: 15 residues. CDR1 SGHVS and CDR2 FNYEAQ come from the germline V gene. Trimming stripped 8 bases from V and 2 bases from J, with 15 bases between.